Presented here are 29 T cell receptor beta chains from one specimen sequenced in a study of blood T cell repertoires in COVID-19. Clones were read by immunoSEQ multiplex PCR, and TCRdb kept only the in-frame ones, dropping some. Among under 300,000 clones listed, around 85% were seen once. The source material was peripheral blood. These receptors all come from a woman aged 40 to 50 with active or convalescent COVID-19.

The chain carries TRBV7-3 and TRBJ1-1, with D hard to call. Germline lookup yields CDR1 SGHTA and CDR2 FQGTGA. The CDR3 spans 15 residues. Trimming took off 0 bases at V and 5 bases at J, with 13 bases between the two ends. The CDR3 coding sequence is TGTGCCAGCAGCTTAACGGGCAGCAGAACGACTGAAGCTTTCTTT. Protein sequence: CASSLTGSRTTEAFF.

This clone was seen a handful of times. The genes are TRBV13 and TRBJ2-1; 7 nucleotides match TRBD1. With V trimmed by 5 bases and J by 9 bases, 10 bases remained unmatched. The CDR3 extends over 14 amino acids. Germline V gene data show CDR1 as PRHDT and CDR2 as FYEKMQ (reference sequence). CDR3 sequence reads: CASSITGRGTEQFF. CDR3 nucleotide sequence: TGTGCCAGCAGCATAACCGGCAGGGGGACTGAGCAGTTCTTC.

This clone has only one observation. The chain combines TRBV3-1 (or the pseudogene TRBV3-2) with TRBJ2-4; D remains unclear. Trimming took 5 bases from V and 0 from J, leaving 11 bases between them. Germline V gives CDR1 LGHDT, CDR2 YNNKEL (reference sequence). The CDR3 sequence is 15 residues long. The CDR3 coding sequence is TGTGCCAGCAGCGTCCAGTCCCTAGCCAAAAACATTCAGTACTTC. Translated, it gives CASSVQSLAKNIQYF.

CDR3 protein: CASRLLTGADTEAFF. The CDR3 DNA reads as TGTGCCAGCAGACTCCTGACAGGGGCCGACACTGAAGCTTTCTTT. This chain links TRBV6-5 with TRBJ1-1; 8 bases are shared with TRBD1. This CDR3 is 15 amino acids long. Per the germline V gene, CDR1 is MNHEY and CDR2 is SVGAGI. Losses at the gene ends were 6 bases for V and 3 bases for J; bases not matched to a gene: 9.

This clone was counted a single time. The chain recombines TRBV20-1 with TRBJ2-1, with 10 bases fitting TRBD1. Germline lookup yields CDR1 DFQATT and CDR2 SNEGSKA (reference sequence). The CDR3 loop spans 15 amino acids. With V trimmed by 3 bases and J by 7 bases, 9 bases remained unmatched. The CDR3 nucleotides are TGCAGTGCTAGTCACAGGGACAGGGGAAATAATGAGCAGTTCTTC. Its translation: CSASHRDRGNNEQFF.

The chain uses TRBV7-6 and TRBJ2-7, with a possible D match to TRBD2 (6 bases). Trimming removed 4 bases from V and 0 bases from J, with 16 bases in between. There are 16 residues in the CDR3. Germline CDR1 is SGHVS and CDR2 is FNYEAQ. In nucleotides, the CDR3 is TGTGCCAGCAGCTCTCAACCGGGACTGGTCTCCTACGAGCAGTACTTC. It is translated as CASSSQPGLVSYEQYF.

The rearrangement uses TRBV4-1 and TRBJ1-5; tentative D call: TRBD1 (5 bases). In germline, CDR1 is MGHRA, CDR2 YSYEKL. V was shortened by 0 bases and J by 11 bases, with 20 bases between the two germline ends. This CDR3 has 16 residues. In DNA form, the CDR3 reads TGCGCCAGCAGCCAAGAGCTTGTGCAGGGTAGGGTGACCCAGCATTTT. As protein: CASSQELVQGRVTQHF.

The rearrangement uses TRBV27 and TRBJ2-2; D is undetermined. Deletions cut 5 bases from V and 4 bases from J, with 8 bases between. This CDR3 region has 13 residues. Germline assignment: CDR1 MNHEY and CDR2 SMNVEV (reference sequence). In nucleotides, the CDR3 is TGTGCCAGCAGTGGATCGGGCACCGGGGAGCTGTTTTTT. The encoded protein is CASSGSGTGELFF.

This clone showed up just once. The V and J genes are TRBV6-6 and TRBJ2-5; a weak D match, TRBD1 (5 bases). CDR3 length: 14 residues. Trimming took 0 bases from V and 7 from J, leaving 12 bases between them. Per germline, CDR1 MNHNY and CDR2 SVGAGI (reference sequence). In DNA form, the CDR3 reads TGTGCCAGCAGTTACTCAGAGACCCAGGGGACCCAGTACTTC. Amino acid sequence: CASSYSETQGTQYF.

The chain uses TRBV5-6 and TRBJ1-2; D gene uncertain. Trimming left V 0 bases short and J 12 bases short, with 21 bases between. This CDR3 has 15 amino acids. Germline loops: CDR1 SGHDT, CDR2 YYEEEE. CDR3 nucleotide sequence: TGTGCCAGCAGCTTGGCCCGAGGAGGAGGCCTGGTTAACACCTTC. Protein product: CASSLARGGGLVNTF.

The chain employs TRBV12-3 or TRBV12-4 and TRBJ1-1, with D perhaps TRBD1 (6 bases). V lost 5 bases, J lost 1 base, and 8 bases lay in between. This CDR3 has 13 amino acids. CDR3 in DNA: TGTGCCAGCAGTCAACAGGGGAACACTGAAGCTTTCTTT. This codes for CASSQQGNTEAFF.

This clone appeared a few times. The J gene is TRBJ1-2, the V gene TRBV14; maybe TRBD1 (5 bases). Germline V lookup: CDR1 SGHDN, CDR2 FVKESK. CDR3 length equals 11 residues. Between the trimmed V and J ends, which lost 0 bases and 14 bases, there was a span of 10 bases. The CDR3 here is CASSQDGGSTF. CDR3 nucleotides: TGTGCCAGCAGCCAAGATGGGGGGAGTACCTTC. Drawing the rest from reference TRBV14 and TRBJ1-2, the complete variable domain is EAGVTQFPSHSVIEKGQTVTLRCDPISGHDNLYWYRRVMGKEIKFLLHFVKESKQDESGMPNNRFLAERTGGTYSTLKVQPAELEDSGVYFCASSQDGGSTFGSGTRLTVV.

The chain combines TRBV29-1 with TRBJ1-1; 7 bases match TRBD1. This CDR3 has 12 residues. V trimming: 8 bases; J trimming: 4 bases; junction bases outside the gene matches: 7. CDR1 and CDR2 (germline): SQVTM, ANQGSEA. As DNA, the CDR3 is TGCAGCAGCCACAGGGGCGGCACTGAAGCTTTCTTT. Protein product: CSSHRGGTEAFF.

This chain joins TRBV9 and TRBJ1-1; 7 positions agree with TRBD1. The V and J ends lost 0 bases and 5 bases, in that order; junction bases with no gene match: 10. This CDR3 is 16 amino acids long. CDR1 and CDR2 (germline): SGDLS, YYNGEE. CDR3 DNA sequence: TGTGCCAGCAGCGTAGCTCCGACAGGGTCTTTGACTGAAGCTTTCTTT. Translated, it gives CASSVAPTGSLTEAFF.

V usage is TRBV5-1 and J usage is TRBJ2-2; TRBD1 matches 9 bases. The J segment lost 1 base and the V segment lost 1 base, leaving 5 bases of the junction unmatched. CDR1 and CDR2 (germline): SGHRS, YFSETQ. The CDR3 length is 17 residues. For the CDR3, the DNA is TGCGCCAGCAGCTTGCGGGGGACAGGGAGGAACACCGGGGAGCTGTTTTTT. This encodes CASSLRGTGRNTGELFF. The full variable domain, with the rest looked up from reference TRBV5-1 and TRBJ2-2, is KAGVTQTPRYLIKTRGQQVTLSCSPISGHRSVSWYQQTPGQGLQFLFEYFSETQRNKGNFPGRFSGRQFSNSRSEMNVSTLELGDSALYLCASSLRGTGRNTGELFFGEGSRLTVL.

The V gene is TRBV7-9, the J gene TRBJ2-4; D may be TRBD1 (5 bases). CDR3 length equals 15 residues. Germline V gives CDR1 SEHNR, CDR2 FQNEAQ (reference sequence). The V gene lost 1 base and the J gene lost 2 bases, with 9 bases spanning the gap. The CDR3 is CASSLVRGTKNIQYF. For the CDR3, the DNA is TGTGCCAGCAGCTTAGTAAGGGGTACCAAAAACATTCAGTACTTC.

The genes are TRBV6-6 and TRBJ2-5; 8 bases agree with TRBD1. This CDR3 is 16 amino acids long. The germline CDR1 and CDR2 sequences are MNHNY and SVGAGI (reference sequence). Unmatched junction bases numbered 4, after V lost 0 bases and J lost 1 base. Here the CDR3 reads CASSYSGRGLQETQYF. CDR3 DNA: TGTGCCAGCAGTTACTCAGGCAGGGGGCTCCAAGAGACCCAGTACTTC.

The V gene is TRBV7-9, the J gene TRBJ2-5; D might be TRBD2 (6 bases). The CDR3 runs to 15 residues. Trimming shortened V by 0 bases and J by 4 bases, and 12 bases separated the two germline ends. Looked up from germline, CDR1 is SEHNR and CDR2 is FQNEAQ (reference sequence). The CDR3 nucleotides read TGTGCCAGCAGCTTAGCTGTGGCGGGGATAGAGACCCAGTACTTC. Translating gives CASSLAVAGIETQYF.

This chain uses TRBV3-1 (or the pseudogene TRBV3-2) with TRBJ1-1, with 10 bases lining up with TRBD1. This CDR3 spans 17 amino acids. Germline V gene lookup returns CDR1 LGHDT and CDR2 YNNKEL (reference sequence). J gave up 2 bases and V 4 bases, and 10 bases lay outside the gene matches. CDR3 protein: CASSRALDRGRNTEAFF. CDR3 nucleotides: TGTGCCAGCAGCCGAGCCTTGGACAGGGGGAGAAACACTGAAGCTTTCTTT.

The V call is TRBV28, the J call TRBJ2-7; 10 positions match TRBD2. With V trimmed by 8 bases and J by 0 bases, 4 bases remained unmatched. This CDR3 region has 14 residues. From germline, CDR1 is MDHEN and CDR2 SYDVKM. CDR3 protein: CASRWTSGSYEQYF. The CDR3 DNA sequence: TGTGCCAGCCGGTGGACTAGCGGCTCCTACGAGCAGTACTTC.

Here the CDR3 reads CAWSVGTGSYEQYV. The CDR3, as DNA: TGTGCCTGGAGTGTAGGGACAGGCTCCTACGAGCAGTACGTC. The rearrangement links TRBV30 to TRBJ2-7; TRBD1 aligns across 8 bases. The CDR3 spans 14 residues. The germline gives CDR1 GTSNPN, CDR2 SVGIG (reference sequence). Trimming at V came to 0 bases and at J to 0 bases, leaving 1 base not matched to a gene.

DNA for the CDR3: TGTGCCAGCAGTTCCGCTGGACTAGCGTCAGATACGCAGTATTTT. Its translation: CASSSAGLASDTQYF. This chain connects TRBV28 to TRBJ2-3, with 9 bases lining up with TRBD2. The CDR3 runs 15 residues. With V trimmed by 4 bases and J by 4 bases, 6 bases remained unmatched. Germline-derived CDR1 and CDR2 are MDHEN and SYDVKM.

This clone was seen many times. The chain uses TRBV5-5 and TRBJ1-4; no clear D gene. Trimming pared 3 bases from V and 8 bases from J, leaving 17 bases between. The V gene's germline CDR1 is SGHKS and CDR2 YYEKEE (reference sequence). The length of the CDR3 is 15 residues. In DNA, the CDR3 is TGTGCCAGCAGCTCCCTCGGCAAGGGAGGCGAAAAACTGTTTTTT. It yields the protein CASSSLGKGGEKLFF.

A note on this clone: At one end, the junction sequence differs from germline, possibly due to a read error. The V gene is TRBV30, the J gene TRBJ1-2, with 7 bases that match TRBD1. This CDR3 is built from 13 residues. Germline V CDR1 and CDR2: GTSNPN, SVGIG (reference sequence). The CDR3 DNA follows: TGTGCCTGGAGGGCCACGTTCCAGGGGGAACTCTTCTTC. This encodes CAWRATFQGELFF. The variable domain in full, completed from reference TRBV30 and TRBJ1-2, reads SQTIHQWPATLVQPVGSPLSLECTVEGTSNPNLYWYRQAAGRGLQLLFYSVGIGQISSEVPQNLSASRPQDRQFILSSKKLLLSDSGFYLCAWRATFQGELFFGSGTRLTVV.

CDR3 region: CAWSVHLGETYGYTF. The CDR3 DNA sequence: TGTGCCTGGAGTGTGCATCTTGGAGAAACTTATGGCTACACCTTC. The chain couples TRBV30 to TRBJ1-2; D is uncertain. The germline V and J ends were trimmed by 0 bases and 5 bases, with 16 bases remaining between them. The CDR3 runs to 15 residues. CDR1 GTSNPN and CDR2 SVGIG come from the germline V gene (reference sequence).

The CDR3: CASNRQGTPYGYTF. CDR3 nucleotide sequence: TGTGCCAGCAATAGACAGGGGACGCCCTATGGCTACACCTTC. The gene calls are TRBV6-5 and TRBJ1-2, with TRBD1 matching 8 bases. The germline gives CDR1 MNHEY, CDR2 SVGAGI. This CDR3 is 14 amino acids long. V lost 7 bases, J lost 4 bases, and 8 bases stayed unmatched.

The chain uses TRBV29-1 and TRBJ2-1, with 9 positions matching TRBD2. Germline lookup yields CDR1 SQVTM and CDR2 ANQGSEA. V lost 2 bases and J lost 5; bases outside the gene matches: 19. The CDR3 runs to 19 residues. The CDR3 DNA reads as TGCAGCGTTGAATCTCTGGTCCATTTGGCGGGGGGGCCCAACAATGAGCAGTTCTTC. Its translation: CSVESLVHLAGGPNNEQFF.

The V and J genes are TRBV28 and TRBJ1-2, with 8 bases aligning to TRBD1. Germline V gives CDR1 MDHEN, CDR2 SYDVKM. V shed 7 bases and J 5 bases; nucleotides not matched to a gene: 12. This CDR3 is built from 15 residues. CDR3 nucleotide sequence: TGTGCCAGCAAAAGGGACAGGAGAATACGTTATGGCTACACCTTC. Its protein product is CASKRDRRIRYGYTF.

The J gene is TRBJ1-4, the V gene TRBV9, with 7 bases fitting TRBD1. V lost 3 bases to trimming and J lost 7 bases; unmatched junction nucleotides: 12. Per germline, CDR1 SGDLS and CDR2 YYNGEE. CDR3 length equals 16 residues. CDR3 sequence reads: CASSARGRPQTEKLFF. The CDR3 bases are TGTGCCAGCAGCGCCAGGGGGAGGCCACAGACTGAAAAACTGTTTTTT.